This T cell receptor beta chain is from a study of blood T cells in healthy people across ages. Trimming shortened V by 3 bases and J by 2 bases, and 14 bases separated the two germline ends. This CDR3 comprises 15 residues. The authors ran a second PCR of about 6 to 11 cycles using a sample-barcoded 5' primer and a J-beta primer mix. TCRdb recomputed calls from the 5' RACE reads with MiXCR, one row per CDR3 protein. The table lists around 790,000 distinct CDR3 sequences, under 55% of them singletons. The TCR was taken from a man aged 60 to 69 in good health. What was sequenced was blood. This sequence joins TRBV12-3 or TRBV12-4 and TRBJ2-7, with D perhaps TRBD2 (6 bases). The CDR3 DNA reads TGTGCCAGCAGTTTGTATTGGGGAGGCACCTACGAGCAGTACTTC. It codes for CASSLYWGGTYEQYF.